This TCR beta chain was observed in a study of blood T cell repertoires in COVID-19 (TCRdb year 2020). Regarding the complete study: The collaborator samples originated in the United States, Italy and Spain and spanned the acute and convalescent phases of COVID-19. The repertoires were released in a freely available public database intended as a resource for research on the immune response to SARS-CoV-2. The prospective study material was composed of cDNA or gDNA derived from T cells, B-cell-depleted T cells, or PBMCs. Samples were obtained from the ongoing ImmuneRACE study (first 160 participants) and from 1,254 subjects provided by 6 global collaborators. The sample metadata nearly always contained a de-identified subject ID, COVID-19 status, age in years and sex. Where available, HLA class I and class II types were taken from metadata supplied by the sample provider and were not determined by assay-based typing. Deeply sampled blood TCRbeta repertoires from subjects exposed to, actively infected with, or recovered from COVID-19 were included in the dataset. Broad study findings and their caveats: How much clinical and demographic metadata was included differed by source and by participant, and the metadata was provided uncurated.

Turning to this clone: Its antigen target is currently unknown. No base quality values were provided; no much bigger clone lies one nucleotide off.

Inclusive of the bounding cysteine and phenylalanine, the CDR3 is 16 residues long. The read is trimmed to its CDR3 DNA, 48 bases read in frame from base 1. The germline V and J ends show losses of 0 bases and 8 bases respectively, and no gene match explains 5 bases of the junction. According to the germline V gene (reference sequence), CDR1 reads LGHDT and CDR2 reads YNNKEL. The immunoSEQ Assay, a bias-controlled multiplex PCR, was used to amplify TCRbeta CDR3 regions from genomic DNA. The paper's processing steps were these. Nucleated cell counts per sample were estimated from amplification of reference gene primers within the assay. To quantify the absolute abundance of each unique TCRbeta CDR3 rearrangement, sequence reads were collapsed and filtered. For each sample, productive Simpson clonality was calculated by taking the square root of Simpson's diversity index across productive rearrangements. TCRdb retrieved this table from immuneACCESS and kept in-frame rearrangements only. Not all clones are present; in checked studies, unresolved V genes account for under half, and no reason is known for the remainder. Clone size and V and J calls were adopted from that table, with D and trimming inferred from the DNA. This sample gives about 26,000 clones in total; over 75% of them show up just once. The ten biggest clones cover roughly 14% of the sample.

The collaborating institutions used their own protocols to collect whole blood in K2EDTA tubes. For TCRbeta analysis, collaborators shipped samples as frozen whole blood, isolated PBMCs, or DNA extracted from either of those sample types. The rearrangement combines TRBV3-1 (or the pseudogene TRBV3-2) with TRBJ2-1, with 12 middle bases fitting TRBD2. What was sequenced was peripheral blood. This receptor was taken from a human donor in a cohort sampled during active COVID-19. The donor label of this sample is uncertain. DNA sequence: TGTGCCAGCAGCCAAGATAGACTAGCGGGGGAGGATGAGCAGTTCTTC. It translates as CASSQDRLAGEDEQFF.